This is a list of T cell receptor beta chains from one sample in a study of T cells in Graves' hyperthyroidism and ophthalmopathy. From the multiplex PCR reads, TCRdb called clonotypes with MiXCR, one entry per CDR3 protein. The sample records about 200,000 distinct CDR3 sequences, about 18% being singletons. Sequenced sample: blood. The receptors were sampled from a man aged 40-49 years with Graves' hyperthyroidism. CDR3s include the opening cysteine and the closing phenylalanine or tryptophan. Fields, in order: J gene, V gene, D gene, clone size, CDR3 protein, CDR3 DNA. D genes are given only for firm matches. Only part of the rows carry a size: once, few, many, or a class if the clone is expanded.

j_call: TRBJ2-7; v_call: TRBV27; d_call: TRBD1; clone_size: .; cdr3_aa: CASSGRDSLHEQYF; cdr3_nt: TGTGCCAGCAGTGGCCGGGACAGTCTCCACGAGCAGTACTTC
j_call: TRBJ2-5; v_call: TRBV5-1; d_call: TRBD1; clone_size: many; cdr3_aa: CASSSGQGGETQYF; cdr3_nt: TGTGCCAGCAGTTCGGGACAGGGGGGAGAGACCCAGTACTTC
j_call: TRBJ2-1; v_call: TRBV7-2; d_call: .; clone_size: many; cdr3_aa: CASSLGPGWQFF; cdr3_nt: TGTGCCAGCAGCTTAGGGCCGGGCTGGCAGTTCTTC
j_call: TRBJ2-7; v_call: TRBV2; d_call: .; clone_size: many; cdr3_aa: CASSDRDYEQYF; cdr3_nt: TGTGCCAGCAGTGACAGGGACTACGAGCAGTACTTC
j_call: TRBJ2-5; v_call: TRBV7-3; d_call: TRBD2; clone_size: once; cdr3_aa: CASSRLAGDETQYF; cdr3_nt: TGTGCCAGCAGCCGACTAGCGGGGGATGAGACCCAGTACTTC
j_call: TRBJ1-5; v_call: TRBV6-1; d_call: .; clone_size: few; cdr3_aa: CASRSSSYQPQHF; cdr3_nt: TGTGCCAGCAGAAGTTCTAGTTATCAGCCCCAGCATTTT
j_call: TRBJ2-3; v_call: TRBV28; d_call: .; clone_size: many; cdr3_aa: CASSRQVDTQYF; cdr3_nt: TGTGCCAGCAGTCGACAGGTTGATACGCAGTATTTT
j_call: TRBJ2-3; v_call: TRBV7-3; d_call: .; clone_size: many; cdr3_aa: CASSSMQRGNTQYF; cdr3_nt: TGTGCCAGCAGCTCAATGCAGAGGGGAAATACGCAGTATTTT
j_call: TRBJ2-3; v_call: TRBV19; d_call: TRBD2; clone_size: few; cdr3_aa: CASSIPGLATDTQYF; cdr3_nt: TGTGCCAGTAGTATCCCGGGACTAGCTACAGATACGCAGTATTTT
j_call: TRBJ2-7; v_call: TRBV28; d_call: TRBD1; clone_size: many; cdr3_aa: CASSPTGANSYEQYF; cdr3_nt: TGTGCCAGCAGCCCAACAGGGGCTAACTCCTACGAGCAGTACTTC
j_call: TRBJ2-7; v_call: TRBV6-2/TRBV6-3; d_call: TRBD1; clone_size: medium-sized; cdr3_aa: CASSLWTGAYEQYF; cdr3_nt: TGTGCCAGCAGTTTGTGGACAGGAGCCTACGAGCAGTACTTC
j_call: TRBJ1-2; v_call: TRBV7-2; d_call: .; clone_size: many; cdr3_aa: CASSLGAANYGYTF; cdr3_nt: TGTGCCAGCAGCTTAGGGGCAGCCAACTATGGCTACACCTTC
j_call: TRBJ2-7; v_call: TRBV28; d_call: TRBD1; clone_size: many; cdr3_aa: CASSLRDRGAYEQYF; cdr3_nt: TGTGCCAGCAGCCTCCGGGACAGGGGGGCCTACGAGCAGTACTTC
j_call: TRBJ1-5; v_call: TRBV18; d_call: .; clone_size: many; cdr3_aa: CASSPPTGWPQHF; cdr3_nt: TGTGCCAGCTCACCACCGACCGGGTGGCCCCAGCATTTT
j_call: TRBJ2-7; v_call: TRBV6-1; d_call: .; clone_size: many; cdr3_aa: CASSAPGITYEQYF; cdr3_nt: TGTGCCAGCAGTGCGCCCGGGATAACCTACGAGCAGTACTTC
j_call: TRBJ1-1; v_call: TRBV2; d_call: .; clone_size: many; cdr3_aa: CASSESGESVAFF; cdr3_nt: TGTGCCAGCAGTGAGTCGGGGGAGTCGGTAGCTTTCTTT
j_call: TRBJ2-3; v_call: TRBV12-3/TRBV12-4; d_call: TRBD1; clone_size: .; cdr3_aa: CASRLDRGGTDTHYF; cdr3_nt: TGTGCCAGCCGCTTGGACAGGGGGGGGACAGATACGCATTATTTT
j_call: TRBJ1-2; v_call: TRBV3-1; d_call: .; clone_size: many; cdr3_aa: CASSQAPFVHGYTF; cdr3_nt: TGTGCCAGCAGCCAGGCCCCGTTCGTACATGGCTACACCTTC
j_call: TRBJ1-1; v_call: TRBV2; d_call: .; clone_size: few; cdr3_aa: CASSEGGPEAFF; cdr3_nt: TGTGCCAGCAGTGAAGGTGGGCCAGAAGCTTTCTTT
j_call: TRBJ1-6; v_call: TRBV6-5; d_call: TRBD1; clone_size: few; cdr3_aa: CASSYSYRGVNSPLHF; cdr3_nt: TGTGCCAGCAGTTACTCTTACAGGGGCGTTAATTCACCCCTCCACTTT
j_call: TRBJ1-2; v_call: TRBV4-3; d_call: .; clone_size: many; cdr3_aa: CASSQKSHLDYGYTF; cdr3_nt: TGCGCCAGCAGCCAAAAGAGCCACCTTGACTATGGCTACACCTTC
j_call: TRBJ2-5; v_call: TRBV28; d_call: .; clone_size: .; cdr3_aa: CASSLGGAEETQYF; cdr3_nt: TGTGCCAGCAGCTTAGGGGGTGCCGAGGAGACCCAGTACTTC
j_call: TRBJ1-2; v_call: TRBV28; d_call: .; clone_size: many; cdr3_aa: CASSLNLPNYGYTF; cdr3_nt: TGTGCCAGCAGTTTGAACCTCCCTAACTATGGCTACACCTTC
j_call: TRBJ2-1; v_call: TRBV5-1; d_call: TRBD2; clone_size: many; cdr3_aa: CASSAGLAGLLNNEQFF; cdr3_nt: TGCGCCAGCAGCGCAGGACTAGCGGGACTCCTAAACAATGAGCAGTTCTTC
j_call: TRBJ2-2; v_call: TRBV20-1; d_call: TRBD1; clone_size: .; cdr3_aa: CSARGQGIGTGELFF; cdr3_nt: TGCAGTGCTCGAGGACAGGGGATTGGCACCGGGGAGCTGTTTTTT
j_call: TRBJ2-7; v_call: TRBV7-2; d_call: .; clone_size: many; cdr3_aa: CASSLSRGAYEQYF; cdr3_nt: TGTGCCAGCAGCTTATCTAGGGGGGCCTACGAGCAGTACTTC
j_call: TRBJ1-1; v_call: TRBV28; d_call: .; clone_size: many; cdr3_aa: CASGPRTLIEAFF; cdr3_nt: TGTGCCAGTGGGCCTAGGACATTGATTGAAGCTTTCTTT
j_call: TRBJ2-3; v_call: TRBV7-9; d_call: TRBD1; clone_size: .; cdr3_aa: CASSRRQGPSTDTQYF; cdr3_nt: TGTGCCAGCAGCCGGCGACAGGGGCCCTCCACAGATACGCAGTATTTT
j_call: TRBJ2-2; v_call: TRBV5-5; d_call: .; clone_size: .; cdr3_aa: CASSPNLKGINTGELSF; cdr3_nt: TGTGCCAGCAGCCCCAATCTCAAGGGAATAAACACCGGGGAGCTGTCTTTT
j_call: TRBJ1-3; v_call: TRBV18; d_call: .; clone_size: many; cdr3_aa: CASLQSSGNTIYF; cdr3_nt: TGTGCCAGCTTGCAGAGCTCTGGAAACACCATATATTTT
j_call: TRBJ1-4; v_call: TRBV28; d_call: TRBD1; clone_size: many; cdr3_aa: CASSFQGAGEKLFF; cdr3_nt: TGTGCCAGCAGTTTCCAGGGGGCGGGTGAAAAACTGTTTTTT
j_call: TRBJ1-5; v_call: TRBV28; d_call: .; clone_size: many; cdr3_aa: CASQSPGNQPQHF; cdr3_nt: TGTGCCAGCCAATCGCCGGGAAATCAGCCCCAGCATTTT
j_call: TRBJ2-5; v_call: TRBV2; d_call: .; clone_size: many; cdr3_aa: CASSEQPPGAQYF; cdr3_nt: TGTGCCAGCAGTGAACAGCCCCCTGGGGCCCAGTACTTC
j_call: TRBJ2-7; v_call: TRBV5-1; d_call: .; clone_size: many; cdr3_aa: CASSPYGKGTYEQYF; cdr3_nt: TGCGCCAGCAGCCCTTACGGTAAAGGTACCTACGAGCAGTACTTC
j_call: TRBJ1-4; v_call: TRBV6-1; d_call: .; clone_size: few; cdr3_aa: CASSSSGYQGRPREKLFF; cdr3_nt: TGTGCCAGCAGTTCCAGCGGATACCAGGGACGGCCGAGGGAAAAACTGTTTTTT
j_call: TRBJ1-5; v_call: TRBV20-1; d_call: TRBD1; clone_size: many; cdr3_aa: CSARDWDRGPQPQHF; cdr3_nt: TGCAGTGCTAGAGATTGGGACAGGGGGCCTCAGCCCCAGCATTTT
j_call: TRBJ1-3; v_call: TRBV19; d_call: .; clone_size: .; cdr3_aa: CASQNLLGDTIYF; cdr3_nt: TGTGCCAGCCAAAACCTGCTTGGGGACACCATATATTTT
j_call: TRBJ2-5; v_call: TRBV12-3/TRBV12-4; d_call: .; clone_size: many; cdr3_aa: CASSDPTGMVKETQYF; cdr3_nt: TGTGCCAGCAGCGACCCGACGGGGATGGTGAAAGAGACCCAGTACTTC
j_call: TRBJ1-4; v_call: TRBV20-1; d_call: .; clone_size: few; cdr3_aa: CSAREDRTYNEKLFF; cdr3_nt: TGCAGTGCTAGAGAAGACAGGACATATAATGAAAAACTGTTTTTT
j_call: TRBJ1-4; v_call: TRBV7-2; d_call: TRBD1; clone_size: few; cdr3_aa: CASSPRQGTFGEKLFF; cdr3_nt: TGTGCCAGCAGCCCCCGACAGGGGACGTTCGGTGAAAAACTGTTTTTT
j_call: TRBJ2-3; v_call: TRBV18; d_call: .; clone_size: many; cdr3_aa: CASSPGMDTQYF; cdr3_nt: TGTGCCAGCTCACCAGGTATGGATACGCAGTATTTT
j_call: TRBJ2-7; v_call: TRBV28; d_call: .; clone_size: many; cdr3_aa: CASSSHLAGPYEQYF; cdr3_nt: TGTGCCAGTAGTTCCCACCTCGCAGGACCCTACGAGCAGTACTTC
j_call: TRBJ2-7; v_call: TRBV18; d_call: .; clone_size: many; cdr3_aa: CASSTGYEQYF; cdr3_nt: TGTGCCAGCTCAACGGGTTACGAGCAGTACTTC
j_call: TRBJ1-1; v_call: TRBV20-1; d_call: TRBD1; clone_size: few; cdr3_aa: CTTVQGANTEAFF; cdr3_nt: TGCACAACTGTACAGGGGGCGAACACTGAAGCTTTCTTT
j_call: TRBJ2-1; v_call: TRBV10-3; d_call: TRBD2; clone_size: many; cdr3_aa: CATAWVAGGPSNEQFF; cdr3_nt: TGTGCCACGGCGTGGGTAGCGGGGGGGCCCTCTAATGAGCAGTTCTTC
j_call: TRBJ1-4; v_call: TRBV30; d_call: .; clone_size: many; cdr3_aa: CAWSGRGGEKLFF; cdr3_nt: TGTGCCTGGAGTGGCAGGGGCGGTGAAAAACTGTTTTTT
j_call: TRBJ1-6; v_call: TRBV20-1; d_call: .; clone_size: many; cdr3_aa: CSARDQGLGSPLHF; cdr3_nt: TGCAGTGCTAGAGATCAAGGGTTGGGGTCACCCCTCCACTTT
j_call: TRBJ1-6; v_call: TRBV11-2; d_call: .; clone_size: .; cdr3_aa: CASRSRDTEGPLHF; cdr3_nt: TGTGCCAGCAGGTCCCGGGACACCGAGGGGCCCCTCCACTTT
j_call: TRBJ2-7; v_call: TRBV20-1; d_call: TRBD1; clone_size: many; cdr3_aa: CSARDRDRPIYEQYF; cdr3_nt: TGCAGTGCTAGAGATAGGGACAGGCCGATCTACGAGCAGTACTTC
j_call: TRBJ2-1; v_call: TRBV7-2; d_call: .; clone_size: many; cdr3_aa: CASSGYNEQFF; cdr3_nt: TGTGCCAGCAGCGGTTACAATGAGCAGTTCTTC
j_call: TRBJ2-5; v_call: TRBV7-2; d_call: .; clone_size: .; cdr3_aa: CASSFGGPRQETQYF; cdr3_nt: TGTGCCAGCAGCTTCGGGGGTCCCCGCCAAGAGACCCAGTACTTC